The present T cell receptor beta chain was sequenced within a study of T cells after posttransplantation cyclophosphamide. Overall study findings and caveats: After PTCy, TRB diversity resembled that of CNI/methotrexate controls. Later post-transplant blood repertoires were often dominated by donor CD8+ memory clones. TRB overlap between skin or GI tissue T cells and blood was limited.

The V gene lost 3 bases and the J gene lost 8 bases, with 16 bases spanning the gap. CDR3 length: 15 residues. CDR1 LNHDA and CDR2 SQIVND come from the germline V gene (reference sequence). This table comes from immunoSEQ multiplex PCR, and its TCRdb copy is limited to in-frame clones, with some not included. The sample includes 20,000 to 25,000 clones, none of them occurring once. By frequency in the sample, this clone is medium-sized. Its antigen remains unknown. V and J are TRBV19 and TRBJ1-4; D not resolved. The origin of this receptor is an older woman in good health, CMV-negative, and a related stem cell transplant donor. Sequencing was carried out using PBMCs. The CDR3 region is CASSIQRARGEKLFF. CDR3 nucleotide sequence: TGTGCCAGTAGTATCCAGAGGGCAAGAGGAGAAAAACTGTTTTTT.